These 2 T cell receptor beta chains came from one sample sequenced in a study of shared clonotypes between healthy human individuals. Repertoires were generated with immunoSEQ multiplex PCR, while TCRdb's copy carries only in-frame clones and drops some. The sample consists of some 480,000 clones, 70% to 80% of them appearing once. The sample taken for sequencing was PBMCs. The receptors shown here come from a woman between 40 and 55 years old in good health. Some clones in this sample may be carry-over from other donors' samples.

This clone was observed a few times. Here the CDR3 reads CASSGAGGTDTQYF. The CDR3 DNA follows: TGTGCCAGTAGTGGAGCGGGAGGCACAGATACGCAGTATTTT. This sequence joins TRBV19 and TRBJ2-3; 8 bases map to TRBD2. The CDR3 runs 14 residues. Germline CDR1 reads LNHDA; CDR2 reads SQIVND (reference sequence). V shed 5 bases, J shed 1 base, and the junction held 2 bases outside the gene matches.

CDR3 sequence: CASSSRWGETQYF. The DNA of the CDR3 is TGTGCCAGCAGCTCTCGATGGGGGGAGACCCAGTACTTC. The chain couples TRBV9 to TRBJ2-5, with D possibly called TRBD1 or TRBD2 (5 bases each). Germline CDR1 SGDLS, CDR2 YYNGEE. The CDR3 runs 13 residues. Trimming took off 4 bases at V and 5 bases at J, with 12 bases between the two ends.